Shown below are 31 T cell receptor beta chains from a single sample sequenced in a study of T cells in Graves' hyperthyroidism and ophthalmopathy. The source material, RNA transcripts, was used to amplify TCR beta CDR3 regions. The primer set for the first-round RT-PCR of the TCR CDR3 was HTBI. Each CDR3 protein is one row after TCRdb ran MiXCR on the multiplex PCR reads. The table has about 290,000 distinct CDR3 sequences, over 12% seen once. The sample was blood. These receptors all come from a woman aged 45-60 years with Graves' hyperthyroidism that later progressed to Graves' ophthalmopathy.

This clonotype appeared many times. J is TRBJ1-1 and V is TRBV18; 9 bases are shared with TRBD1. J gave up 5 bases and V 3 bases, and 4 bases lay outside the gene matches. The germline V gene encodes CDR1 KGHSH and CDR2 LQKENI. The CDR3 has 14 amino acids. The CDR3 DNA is TGTGCCAGCTCACCCTACAGGGGGCAAACTGAAGCTTTCTTT. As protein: CASSPYRGQTEAFF.

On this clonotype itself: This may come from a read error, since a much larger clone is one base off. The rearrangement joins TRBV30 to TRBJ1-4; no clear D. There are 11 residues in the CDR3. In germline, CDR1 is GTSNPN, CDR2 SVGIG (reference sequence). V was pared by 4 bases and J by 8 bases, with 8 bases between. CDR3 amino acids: CAWKVEEKLFF. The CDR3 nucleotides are TGTGCCTGGAAGGTCGAAGAAAAACTGTTTTTT.

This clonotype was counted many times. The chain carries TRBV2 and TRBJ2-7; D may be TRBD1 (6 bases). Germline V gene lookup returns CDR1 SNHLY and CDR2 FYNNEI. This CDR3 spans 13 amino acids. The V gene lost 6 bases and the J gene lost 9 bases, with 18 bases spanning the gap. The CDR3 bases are TGTGCCAGCAGAGCGACAGGTCTTAAGGTGCAGTACTTC. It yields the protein CASRATGLKVQYF.

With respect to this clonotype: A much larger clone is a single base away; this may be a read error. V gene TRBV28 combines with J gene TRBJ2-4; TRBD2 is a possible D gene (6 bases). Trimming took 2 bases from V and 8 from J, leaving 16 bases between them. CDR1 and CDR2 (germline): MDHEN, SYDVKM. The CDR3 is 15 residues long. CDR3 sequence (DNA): TGTGCCAGCAGTTTAGGTTGGGGGAGGAAATACATTCAGTACTTC. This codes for CASSLGWGRKYIQYF.

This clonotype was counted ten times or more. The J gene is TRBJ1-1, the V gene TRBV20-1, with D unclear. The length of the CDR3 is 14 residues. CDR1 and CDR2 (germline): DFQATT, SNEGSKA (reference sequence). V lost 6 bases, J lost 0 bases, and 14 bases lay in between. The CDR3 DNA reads TGCAGTGCCATCAAGAGCCCTATGAACACTGAAGCTTTCTTT. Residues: CSAIKSPMNTEAFF.

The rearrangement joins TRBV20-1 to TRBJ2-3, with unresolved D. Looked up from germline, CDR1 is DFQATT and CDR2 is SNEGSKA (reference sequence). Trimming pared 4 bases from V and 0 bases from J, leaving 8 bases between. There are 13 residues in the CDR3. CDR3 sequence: CSANDGSTDTQYF. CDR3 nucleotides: TGCAGTGCTAACGACGGGAGCACAGATACGCAGTATTTT.

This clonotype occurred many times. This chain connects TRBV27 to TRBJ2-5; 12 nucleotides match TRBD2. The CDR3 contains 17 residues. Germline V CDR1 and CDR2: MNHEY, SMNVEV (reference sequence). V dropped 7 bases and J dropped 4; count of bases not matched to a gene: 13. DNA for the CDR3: TGTGCCAGCACCTGGACTAGCGGGAATATCCTAGGAGAGACCCAGTACTTC. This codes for CASTWTSGNILGETQYF.

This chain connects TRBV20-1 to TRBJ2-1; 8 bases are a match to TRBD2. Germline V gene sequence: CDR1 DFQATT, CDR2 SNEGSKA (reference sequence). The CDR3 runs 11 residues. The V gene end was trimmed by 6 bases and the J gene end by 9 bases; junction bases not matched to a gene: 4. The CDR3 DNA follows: TGCAGTGCGCGCGGGAGGTTTGAGCAGTTCTTC. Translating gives CSARGRFEQFF.

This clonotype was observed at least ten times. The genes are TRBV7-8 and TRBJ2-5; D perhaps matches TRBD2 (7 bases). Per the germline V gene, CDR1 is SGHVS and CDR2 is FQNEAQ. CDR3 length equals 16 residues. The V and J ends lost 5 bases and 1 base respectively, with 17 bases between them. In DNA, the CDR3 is TGTGCCAGCAGCCCGGGGACTACAGGGAGCCAAGAGACCCAGTACTTC. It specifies CASSPGTTGSQETQYF.

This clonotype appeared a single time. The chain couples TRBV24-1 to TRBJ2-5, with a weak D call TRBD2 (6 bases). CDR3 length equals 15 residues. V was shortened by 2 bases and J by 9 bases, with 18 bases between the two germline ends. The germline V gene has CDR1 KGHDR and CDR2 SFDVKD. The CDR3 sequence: CATSDSRDSGEAQYF. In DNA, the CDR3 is TGTGCCACCAGTGATTCCCGGGACTCCGGGGAGGCCCAGTACTTC.

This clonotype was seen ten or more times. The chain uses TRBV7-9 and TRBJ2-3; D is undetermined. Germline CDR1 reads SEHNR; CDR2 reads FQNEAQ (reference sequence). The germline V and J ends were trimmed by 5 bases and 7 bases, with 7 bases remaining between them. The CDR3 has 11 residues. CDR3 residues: CASSVEYTQYF. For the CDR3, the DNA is TGTGCCAGCAGCGTAGAATATACGCAGTATTTT.

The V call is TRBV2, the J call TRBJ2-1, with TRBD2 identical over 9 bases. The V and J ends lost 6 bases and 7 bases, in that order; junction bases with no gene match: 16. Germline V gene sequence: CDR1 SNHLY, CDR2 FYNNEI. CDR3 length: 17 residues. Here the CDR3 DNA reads TGTGCCAGCAGCCTATCCTCGGGGCGGGGGGGGAAAAATGAGCAGTTCTTC. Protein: CASSLSSGRGGKNEQFF.

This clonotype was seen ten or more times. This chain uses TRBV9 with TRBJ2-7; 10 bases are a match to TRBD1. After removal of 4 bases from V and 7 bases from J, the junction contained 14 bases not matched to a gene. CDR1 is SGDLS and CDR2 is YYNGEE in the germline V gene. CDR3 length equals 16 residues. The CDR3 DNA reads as TGTGCCAGCAGCCCGGGGGGGACAGGGGCGAGAGAAGAGCAGTACTTC. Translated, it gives CASSPGGTGAREEQYF.

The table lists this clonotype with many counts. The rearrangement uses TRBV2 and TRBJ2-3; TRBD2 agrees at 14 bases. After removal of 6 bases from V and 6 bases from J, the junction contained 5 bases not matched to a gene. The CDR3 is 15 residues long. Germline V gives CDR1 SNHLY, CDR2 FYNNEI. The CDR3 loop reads CASRPWTSGRDTQYF. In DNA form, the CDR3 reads TGTGCCAGCAGACCCTGGACTAGCGGGAGGGATACGCAGTATTTT.

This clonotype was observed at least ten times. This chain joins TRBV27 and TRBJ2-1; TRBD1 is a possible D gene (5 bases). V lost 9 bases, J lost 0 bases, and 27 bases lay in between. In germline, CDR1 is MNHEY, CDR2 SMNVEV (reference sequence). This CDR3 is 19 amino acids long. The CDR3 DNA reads TGTGCCAGTCTGCTGCGGCCATTGGGGCCCTCTGGCTCCTACAATGAGCAGTTCTTC. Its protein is CASLLRPLGPSGSYNEQFF.

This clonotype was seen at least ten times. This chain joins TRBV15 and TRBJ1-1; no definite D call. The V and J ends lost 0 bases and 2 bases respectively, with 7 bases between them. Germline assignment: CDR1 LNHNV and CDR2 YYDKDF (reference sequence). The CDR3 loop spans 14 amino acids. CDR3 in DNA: TGTGCCACCAGCAGAGATCCTTTAAACACTGAAGCTTTCTTT. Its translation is CATSRDPLNTEAFF.

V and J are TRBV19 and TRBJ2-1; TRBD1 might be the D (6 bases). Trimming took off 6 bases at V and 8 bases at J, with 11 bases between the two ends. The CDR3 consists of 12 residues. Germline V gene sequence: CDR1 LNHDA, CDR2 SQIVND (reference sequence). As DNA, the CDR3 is TGTGCCAGTAGGGGGGCCGGGGATGAGCAGTTCTTC. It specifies CASRGAGDEQFF.

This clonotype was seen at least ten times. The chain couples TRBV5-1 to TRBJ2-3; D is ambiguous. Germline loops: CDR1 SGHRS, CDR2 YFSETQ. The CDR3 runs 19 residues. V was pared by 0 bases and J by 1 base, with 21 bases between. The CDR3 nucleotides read TGCGCCAGCAGCTTGGCCTGGAAATATACCCAGACCCGCACAGATACGCAGTATTTT. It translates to CASSLAWKYTQTRTDTQYF.

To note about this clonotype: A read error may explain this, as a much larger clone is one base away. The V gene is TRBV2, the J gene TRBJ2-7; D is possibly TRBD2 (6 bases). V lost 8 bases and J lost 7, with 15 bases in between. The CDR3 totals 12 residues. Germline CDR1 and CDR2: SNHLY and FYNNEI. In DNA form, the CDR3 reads TGTGCCAGCTTCCTAGGCGGGACTGAGCAGTACTTC. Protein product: CASFLGGTEQYF.

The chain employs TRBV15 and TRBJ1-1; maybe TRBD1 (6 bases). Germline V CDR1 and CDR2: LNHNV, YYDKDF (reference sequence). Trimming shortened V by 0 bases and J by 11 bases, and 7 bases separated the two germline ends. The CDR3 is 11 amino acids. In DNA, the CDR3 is TGTGCCACCAGCAGAGATGACAGGGCTTTCTTT. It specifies CATSRDDRAFF.

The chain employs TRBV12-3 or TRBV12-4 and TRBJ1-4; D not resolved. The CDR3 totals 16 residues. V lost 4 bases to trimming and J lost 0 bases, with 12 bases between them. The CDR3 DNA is TGTGCCAGCAGTTGGGAGGAGCAAGCAACTAATGAAAAACTGTTTTTT. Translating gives CASSWEEQATNEKLFF.

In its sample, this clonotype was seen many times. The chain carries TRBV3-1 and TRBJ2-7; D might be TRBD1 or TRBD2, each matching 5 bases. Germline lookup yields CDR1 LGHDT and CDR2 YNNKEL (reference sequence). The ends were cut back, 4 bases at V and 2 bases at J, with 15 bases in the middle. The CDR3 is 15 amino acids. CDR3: CASSPDPQGAYEQYF. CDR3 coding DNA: TGTGCCAGCAGCCCGGATCCTCAGGGAGCCTACGAGCAGTACTTC.

In DNA form, the CDR3 reads TGTGCCAGCAACCGGGGCTCGGACTATTCCTACGAGCAGTACTTC. The encoded protein is CASNRGSDYSYEQYF. The J gene is TRBJ2-7, the V gene TRBV12-3 or TRBV12-4; maybe TRBD2 (6 bases). The CDR3 runs 15 residues. Trimming pared 7 bases from V and 1 base from J, leaving 17 bases between.

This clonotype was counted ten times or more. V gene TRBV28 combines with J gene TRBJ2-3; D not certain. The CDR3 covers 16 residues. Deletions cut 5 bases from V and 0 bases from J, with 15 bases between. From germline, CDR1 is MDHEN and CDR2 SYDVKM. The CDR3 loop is CASSPRLTYSTDTQYF. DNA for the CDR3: TGTGCCAGCAGTCCTCGACTCACATATAGCACAGATACGCAGTATTTT. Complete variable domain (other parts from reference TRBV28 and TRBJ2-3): DVKVTQSSRYLVKRTGEKVFLECVQDMDHENMFWYRQDPGLGLRLIYFSYDVKMKEKGDIPEGYSVSREKKERFSLILESASTNQTSMYLCASSPRLTYSTDTQYFGPGTRLTVL.

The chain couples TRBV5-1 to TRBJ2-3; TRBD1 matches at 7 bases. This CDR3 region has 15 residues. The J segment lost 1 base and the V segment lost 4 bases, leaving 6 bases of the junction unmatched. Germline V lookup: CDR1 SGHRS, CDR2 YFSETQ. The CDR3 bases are TGCGCCAGCAGCCTCCGGGACAGTGGCACAGATACGCAGTATTTT. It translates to CASSLRDSGTDTQYF. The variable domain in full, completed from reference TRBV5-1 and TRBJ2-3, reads KAGVTQTPRYLIKTRGQQVTLSCSPISGHRSVSWYQQTPGQGLQFLFEYFSETQRNKGNFPGRFSGRQFSNSRSEMNVSTLELGDSALYLCASSLRDSGTDTQYFGPGTRLTVL.

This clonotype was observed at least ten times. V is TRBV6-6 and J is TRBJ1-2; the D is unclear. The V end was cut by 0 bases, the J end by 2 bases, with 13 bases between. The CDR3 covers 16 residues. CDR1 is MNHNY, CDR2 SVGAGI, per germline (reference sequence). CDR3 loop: CASSYSGARPNYGYTF. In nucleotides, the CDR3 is TGTGCCAGCAGTTACTCAGGTGCTCGGCCGAACTATGGCTACACCTTC.

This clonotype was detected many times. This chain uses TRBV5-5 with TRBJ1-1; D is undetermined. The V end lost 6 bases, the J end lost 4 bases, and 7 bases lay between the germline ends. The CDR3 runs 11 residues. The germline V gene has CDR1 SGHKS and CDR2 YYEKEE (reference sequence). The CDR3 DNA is TGTGCCAGCACCTGGGGCACTGAAGCTTTCTTT. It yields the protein CASTWGTEAFF. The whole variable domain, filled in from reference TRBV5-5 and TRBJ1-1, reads DAGVTQSPTHLIKTRGQQVTLRCSPISGHKSVSWYQQVLGQGPQFIFQYYEKEERGRGNFPDRFSARQFPNYSSELNVNALLLGDSALYLCASTWGTEAFFGQGTRLTVV.

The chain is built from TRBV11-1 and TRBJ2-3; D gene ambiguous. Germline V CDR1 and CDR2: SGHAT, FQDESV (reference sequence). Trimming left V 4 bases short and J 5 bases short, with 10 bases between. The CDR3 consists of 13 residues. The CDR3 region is CASSSPSVDTQYF. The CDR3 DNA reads TGTGCCAGCAGCTCCCCCAGCGTAGATACGCAGTATTTT.

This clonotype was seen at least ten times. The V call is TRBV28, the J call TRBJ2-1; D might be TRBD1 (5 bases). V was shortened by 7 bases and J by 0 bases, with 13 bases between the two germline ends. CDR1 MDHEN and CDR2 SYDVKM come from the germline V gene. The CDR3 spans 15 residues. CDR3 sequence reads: CASTPRARSYNEQFF. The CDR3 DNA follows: TGTGCCAGCACCCCCAGGGCGCGCTCCTACAATGAGCAGTTCTTC.

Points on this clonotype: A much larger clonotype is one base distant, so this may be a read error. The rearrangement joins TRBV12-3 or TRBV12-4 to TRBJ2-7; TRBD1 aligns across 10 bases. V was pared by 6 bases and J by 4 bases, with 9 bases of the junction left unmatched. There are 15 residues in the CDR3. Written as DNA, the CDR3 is TGTGCCAGCAGCCTACCGGGGACAGGGGTATACGAGCAGTACTTC. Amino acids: CASSLPGTGVYEQYF.

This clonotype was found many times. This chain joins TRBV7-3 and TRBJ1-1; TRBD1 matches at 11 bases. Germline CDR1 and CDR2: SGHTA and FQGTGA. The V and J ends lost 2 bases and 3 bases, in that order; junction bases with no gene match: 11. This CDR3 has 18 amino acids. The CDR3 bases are TGTGCCAGCAGCTTAGTTCGCCGGACAGGGGGCAAGGACACTGAAGCTTTCTTT. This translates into CASSLVRRTGGKDTEAFF.